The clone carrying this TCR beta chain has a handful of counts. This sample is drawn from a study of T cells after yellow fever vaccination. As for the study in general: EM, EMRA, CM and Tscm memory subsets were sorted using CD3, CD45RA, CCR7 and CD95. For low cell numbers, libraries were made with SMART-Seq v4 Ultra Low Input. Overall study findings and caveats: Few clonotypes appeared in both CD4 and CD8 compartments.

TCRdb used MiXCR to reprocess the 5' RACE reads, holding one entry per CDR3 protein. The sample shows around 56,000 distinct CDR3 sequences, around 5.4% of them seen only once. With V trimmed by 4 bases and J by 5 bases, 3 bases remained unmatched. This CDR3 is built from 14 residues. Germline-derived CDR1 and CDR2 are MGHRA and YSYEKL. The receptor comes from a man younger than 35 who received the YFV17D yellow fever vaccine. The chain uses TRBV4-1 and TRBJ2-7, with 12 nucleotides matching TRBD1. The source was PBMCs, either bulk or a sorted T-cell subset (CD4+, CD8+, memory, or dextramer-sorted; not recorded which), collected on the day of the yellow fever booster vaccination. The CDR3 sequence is CASSRDRGHDEQYF. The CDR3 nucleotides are TGCGCCAGCAGCCGGGACAGGGGGCATGACGAGCAGTACTTC.